A selection of T cell receptor beta chains follows, all from one sample in a study of T cells in Graves' hyperthyroidism and ophthalmopathy. MiXCR, run by TCRdb on the multiplex PCR reads, gives a single entry per CDR3 protein. This sample has 350,000 to 400,000 distinct CDR3 sequences, with approximately 19% found just once. Sequencing was carried out using blood. The origin of the receptors is a woman in her late teens or twenties with Graves' hyperthyroidism. The CDR3 runs from the conserved cysteine through the conserved F or W. The D gene is left open where the match is weak. Rows may omit the clone size; those that give it use once, few, many or a size class.

clone_size d_call j_call v_call cdr3_nt cdr3_aa
NA NA TRBJ1-2 TRBV28 TGTGCCAGCAGTTTATTCCCGAGACTATATGGCTACACCTTC CASSLFPRLYGYTF
NA TRBD1 TRBJ2-7 TRBV7-9 TGTGCCATCAGCTGGGGACAGGGTTACACCTACGAGCAGTACTTC CAISWGQGYTYEQYF
many NA TRBJ1-5 TRBV12-3/TRBV12-4 TGTGCCAGCAGTTTAACCCGTCGGGCGGCCCAGCATTTT CASSLTRRAAQHF
many NA TRBJ2-2 TRBV7-6 TGTGCCAGCAGCCCTCTCGGGGAGCTGTTTTTT CASSPLGELFF
many TRBD1 TRBJ1-1 TRBV5-1 TGCGCCAGCAGCCGGGGGGGACAGAGCTACACTGAAGCTTTCTTT CASSRGGQSYTEAFF
many TRBD1 TRBJ1-2 TRBV11-2 TGTGCCAGCAGCCCCGGGTGGGGGACAGGGGGCTTTGATGGCTACACCTTC CASSPGWGTGGFDGYTF
many TRBD2 TRBJ2-5 TRBV6-5 TGTGCCAGCAGTAACCTAGCGGACATTCTGGGAGAGACCCAGTACTTC CASSNLADILGETQYF
many TRBD2 TRBJ2-5 TRBV3-1 TGTGCCAGCAGTCCTAGCGGTTCGGAGACCCAGTACTTC CASSPSGSETQYF
many TRBD1 TRBJ1-5 TRBV19 TGTGCCAGTAGCCGGGACAGAGGGCAGCCCCAGCATTTT CASSRDRGQPQHF
many NA TRBJ2-2 TRBV6-4 TGTGCCAGCAGTGCCTTACAGGGATCCGGGGAGCTGTTTTTT CASSALQGSGELFF
many NA TRBJ2-5 TRBV7-9 TGTGCCAGCAGCTTAGCAATGGGGTCCGGCGAGACCCAGTACTTC CASSLAMGSGETQYF
many NA TRBJ2-7 TRBV6-1 TGTGCCAGCAAGCTCAGGGTACGGTCCTACGAGCAGTACTTC CASKLRVRSYEQYF
many TRBD2 TRBJ2-7 TRBV6-2/TRBV6-3 TGTGCCAGCAGTTCGTGGACTAGCGGGGGATCCTCGCCCTACGAGCAGTACTTC CASSSWTSGGSSPYEQYF
many NA TRBJ2-7 TRBV12-3/TRBV12-4 TGTGCCAGCAGTGGAGGGACGGTAAGGGAGCAGTACTTC CASSGGTVREQYF
many NA TRBJ1-1 TRBV18 TGTGCCAGCTCACCACGGCCGACAGTGAACACTGAAGCTTTCTTT CASSPRPTVNTEAFF
NA NA TRBJ2-7 TRBV6-1 TGTGCCGGTTTAGGGGGAGACGAGCAGTGCTTC CAGLGGDEQCF
many TRBD1 TRBJ2-3 TRBV15 TGTGCCACCAGCAAAAGAACAGGGGTGGCTTCGGCAGATACGCAGTATTTT CATSKRTGVASADTQYF